The present T cell receptor beta chain was sequenced within a study of cytomegalovirus exposure and HLA in healthy donors (dated by TCRdb to 2016 to 2017). Regarding the complete study: An earlier analysis of around 600 of the donors reported more than 250 Gb of sequence data and some 100 million unique TCR beta sequences from roughly 180 million T cells. The study aimed to test whether signatures of past pathogen exposure could be identified by cataloging public T cell receptors. The study used immunosequencing to profile the T cell repertoires of more than 650 subjects and linked those repertoires to cytomegalovirus serostatus. An earlier analysis of around 640 of the donors used high-throughput TCR beta sequencing to judge whether each TCR beta V gene segment behaved as functional or pseudogenic. Roughly five DR-DQ haplotypes were handled as single units for association and clustering because linkage in the cohort was strong. A later analysis re-examined previously published TCR beta repertoires from hundreds of donors and added high-resolution HLA genotyping to investigate patterns of TCR occurrence. A later genetic analysis used genome-wide SNP genotypes for about 60% of the roughly 670 donors, treating that subset as a discovery cohort. To predict cytomegalovirus infection status, the study combined high-throughput TCR immunosequencing, statistical association of individual TCRs with disease status, and machine learning. In addition to the first cohort of 666 subjects, a separate validation cohort of some 120 different subjects was used. Donor age, sex, ethnicity and CMV serostatus were collected together with the repertoire data. Every repertoire in the discovery cohort had been generated on one and the same sequencing platform. Typing coverage differed by locus: A, B, C, DRB1 and DQB1 were typed in roughly 629-630 donors, DQA1 in 500 to 550, DPA1 in 600 to 610, and DPB1 in approximately 450. The genetic ancestry cluster associated with self-reported Caucasian donors included about 81% of the 398 genotyped donors. Rather than using new phenotypic data, the later analysis identified candidate immune exposures from TCR beta sequences and from how often those sequences occurred across donors. Both class I and class II loci were covered by HLA typing, at four-digit resolution. Among around 400 genotyped donors of the cohort, an average of around 240,000 unique TCR beta nucleotide sequences was sequenced per donor, of which about 20% were non-productive. An early release covering roughly 580 HLA-typed donors comprised approximately 290 gigabases of sequencing data and 65 million to 100 million unique TCR sequences. Broader findings and caveats from the paper: In a later analysis, the rate of TCR association differed among HLA loci, with DRB1 alleles having the most associated TCRs and HLA-C alleles having the fewest. Because HLA typing was missing for some donors at each locus, association tests included only the typed subset. Because the 87-base-pair reads could not distinguish some IMGT-functional V segments, including TRBV6-2 and TRBV6-3, those segments were excluded. Only TCR beta chains were sequenced in this cohort, and the absence of alpha or paired-chain data limited detectable features. The classifier was reported to diagnose cytomegalovirus status with high specificity and sensitivity in both the original and validation cohorts. The presence/absence analyses assumed that sequencing depth was roughly uniform across donors, and that assumption may not be true. V-gene and J-gene trimming of TCR beta chains was associated with a missense DCLRE1C variant in a later genetic analysis, and the association was replicated in an independent cohort. A later analysis found that HLA-associated TCR beta chains were more clonally expanded and had lower generation probabilities than equally common non-associated chains. Broadly in line with IMGT annotations, most TCR beta V segments showed up in productive rearrangements about 87% or about 30% of the time in an earlier analysis of 587 of the donors. A later analysis associated 15,000 or so TCR beta sequences with specific HLA alleles at a false discovery rate of 0.05. Compared with the 666-donor mean, donors in an Asian-associated ancestry cluster had fewer N-insertions in productive TCRs, according to a later genetic analysis. Roughly 15 rarely observed V segments, including chromosome 9 orphons, were excluded from the earlier analysis of several hundred of the donors because counts were too low. In a later analysis, most CMV-associated TCR beta chains were found to appear HLA-restricted, with HLA associations seemingly driven largely by CMV exposure. Most TCR sequences were observed very rarely across donors, whereas some public TCRs were present in many individuals. A cluster of highly shared sequence variants was judged likely to be a technical artifact of the sequencing pipeline. Linkage disequilibrium might explain the correlated functional status among segregating V segments, but an unknown experimental factor could not be ruled out. In the study, 150 to 200 TCR beta chains were listed as associated with cytomegalovirus. Several of the top co-occurrence clusters appeared to be linked to parvovirus B19, influenza, CMV and Epstein-Barr virus, according to a later analysis. When HLA alleles, especially DR and DQ, strongly co-occurred, attributing TCR associations to individual alleles was difficult. A further reported finding was that TCR beta sequences accurately predicted the HLA-A and HLA-B alleles for most subjects in the first cohort. For the cohort, immune exposure information was limited to CMV serostatus. It was suggested by the authors that the approach could potentially be generalized to other disease states and immunological phenotypes. A few of the identified cytomegalovirus-associated TCR beta chains were confirmed in vitro to be specific for cytomegalovirus antigens.

Details on this clone: What antigen it recognizes has not been identified. No qualities accompany the bases; no much larger clone lies one base away.

Receptors were amplified or captured by the immunoSEQ multiplex PCR assay. The multiplex PCR relied on a mix of 60 forward primers for TCR Vbeta segments and 13 reverse primers for TCR Jbeta segments. The CDR3 region of rearranged TCR beta genes was amplified from genomic DNA by a multiplex PCR assay. The Illumina HiSeq System was used to sequence the amplified TCR beta libraries as 87-base-pair reads. Processing in the source paper ran as follows. In a later analysis, tens of millions of unique TCR beta chains were counted across the approximately 640 repertoires, and around 10 million of these chains were shared by at least two donors. Raw reads were error-corrected and collapsed into unique sequences with a nearest-neighbor algorithm that merged closely related sequences to remove PCR and sequencing errors. CDR3 sequences were aligned to IMGT reference sequences to assign V, D and J gene segments. For a sequence to be retained, a match of at least six nucleotides was required to both a V gene segment and a J gene segment. A rearrangement counted as productive if the CDR3 had no stop codons and remained in frame with V and J, and every other rearrangement counted as non-productive. CDR3 was defined according to IMGT convention as the region running from the second conserved V-encoded cysteine to the conserved J-encoded phenylalanine. The earlier analysis of 500 to 750 of the donors excluded any sequence lacking an unambiguous match to a single V gene segment. In an earlier analysis of 450 to 750 of the donors, a V segment was called functional when productive rearrangements were above 56.7%, and segregating when the standard deviation between donors exceeded 5%. A statistical classification framework was built to diagnose cytomegalovirus status from the catalog of TCR beta chain sequences. In a later analysis, V and J genes were assigned by comparing TCR nucleotide sequences against IMGT/GENE-DB human TR gene sequences. In a later analysis, CDR3 sequences and most-parsimonious VDJ recombination scenarios were assigned using the TCRdist pipeline. In a later analysis, each TCR beta chain was defined by its CDR3 amino acid sequence together with its V-gene family, and reads without a unique V-gene family were excluded. To address suspected cross-contamination and a sequencing artifact, a later analysis removed some 620 highly shared, low-generation-probability nucleotide sequences. A later analysis calculated a clonal expansion index for each public chain from normalized within-repertoire ranks of inferred template counts. Generation probabilities in a later analysis came from a VDJ recombination model fitted to out-of-frame rearrangements, and those results were checked against IGoR. A later analysis scored TCR-TCR, TCR-HLA and TCR-CMV co-occurrence with hypergeometric tests, applying a repertoire-size bias correction to TCR pairs. To estimate false discovery rates, a later analysis permuted the HLA or CMV assignments 20 times. In a later analysis, co-occurring TCRs were grouped using DBSCAN, with TCRdist sequence similarity added in when clustering inside HLA-allele-positive subsets. Repertoires with fewer than 30,000 or more than 120,000 public chains were left out of co-occurrence clustering, as were four to six repertoires with anomalous nucleotide sharing. TCRdb stores this immuneACCESS table with in-frame sequences only. Part of the clones is absent; in the studies checked, under half of the shortfall reflects unresolved V genes, and no reason is known for the rest. For V, J and clone size, that table is used; D and trimming come from the DNA. Counted in this sample were around 130,000 clones; roughly two thirds of them appeared once. Around 1.6% of the sample comes from the top ten.

The CDR3 numbers 14 residues from cysteine through phenylalanine. The kept DNA is CDR3 alone, 42 bases in frame from the first base. Per the germline V gene, MDHEN is the CDR1 and SYDVKM is the CDR2. Trimming removed 3 bases from V and 5 bases from J; the gene matches leave 3 bases unexplained. The cohort consisted of 650 to 700 healthy bone marrow donors. Cohort members were all nominally healthy when sampled, although unrecorded immune exposures were likely present. The donor tested CMV seropositive, placing the donor among the 289 seropositive members of the cohort. A peripheral blood sample was provided by each donor, and peripheral blood mononuclear cells were used for TCR beta sequencing. Genomic DNA extraction from the blood cell samples was performed with the Qiagen DNeasy Blood Extraction Kit.

This TCR derives from a man younger than 40 in good health and CMV-seropositive. Recombination joined TRBV28 with TRBJ2-5; 10 bases in the junction line up with TRBD2. The sequencing sample was made of PBMCs. DNA sequence: TGTGCCAGCAGTTTCCCTAGCGGGAGCGAGACCCAGTACTTC. It is translated as CASSFPSGSETQYF.